This section outlines one T cell receptor beta chain sequence together with its context. The antigen remains unidentified. V was trimmed by 0 bases and J by 5 bases, leaving 25 bases between them. CDR3 length: 20 amino acids. CDR1 is SGHVS, CDR2 FQNEAQ, per germline. MiXCR, run by TCRdb on the 5' RACE reads, gives a single entry per CDR3 protein. The sample lists some 560,000 distinct CDR3 sequences, 15% to 20% occurring once. This specimen belongs to a study of T cells after yellow fever vaccination. General study points: After the booster, approximately 96% of CD4 and 88% of CD8 primary-response clones were re-detected.

The source material was PBMCs, sampled 15 days after the yellow fever booster vaccination. The TCR originated in a man aged 25 to 40 who received the YFV17D yellow fever vaccine. The chain has TRBV7-8 and TRBJ2-2, with no clear D. CDR3 residues: CASSLAGGLDLRPTTGELFF. As DNA, the CDR3 is TGTGCCAGCAGCTTAGCGGGCGGTTTAGACTTGCGGCCAACTACCGGGGAGCTGTTTTTT.